Detailed here is one T cell receptor beta chain. Its cognate antigen has yet to be identified. Reading the germline V gene (reference sequence) gives CDR1 SEHNR and CDR2 FQNEAQ. Including the terminal cysteine and phenylalanine, the CDR3 comprises 14 residues. Only the CDR3 part of the read is kept: 42 bases, read in frame from the first base. From V the trimming removes 4 bases and from J it removes 2 bases, while the gene matches leave 4 bases of the junction unaccounted for. The cohort consisted of hundreds of healthy bone marrow donors. Cohort members were all nominally healthy when sampled, although unrecorded immune exposures were likely present. The donor was CMV seronegative and was included in the group of a few hundred seronegative cohort members. Every donor gave a peripheral blood sample, and the peripheral blood mononuclear cells from that sample were used for TCR beta sequencing. Genomic DNA was extracted from the blood cell samples with the Qiagen DNeasy Blood Extraction Kit.

The sample is drawn from a study of cytomegalovirus exposure and HLA in healthy donors (dated by TCRdb to the late 2010s). Background on the whole study: In an earlier analysis of roughly 500 of the donors, 250 to 300 Gb of sequence data and approximately 100 million unique TCR beta sequences from about 190 million T cells were reported. Roughly 300 gigabases of sequencing data and approximately 85 million unique TCR sequences were included in an early release covering roughly 600 HLA-typed donors. Of the roughly 410 genotyped donors, 70% to 90% were placed in the genetic ancestry cluster associated with self-reported Caucasian donors. The study aimed to test whether signatures of past pathogen exposure could be identified by cataloging public T cell receptors. The study profiled the T cell repertoires of 500 to 800 subjects by immunosequencing and related them to cytomegalovirus serostatus. A separate validation cohort of 100 to 150 different subjects was used in addition to the roughly 620-subject first cohort. To predict cytomegalovirus infection status, the study brought together high-throughput TCR immunosequencing, statistical association of individual TCRs with disease status, and machine learning. In a later analysis, previously published TCR beta repertoires from some 640 donors were re-analyzed and high-resolution HLA genotyping was added so that TCR occurrence patterns could be studied. Rather than drawing on any new phenotypic data, the later analysis identified candidate immune exposures from TCR beta sequences and the way those sequences occurred across donors. In an earlier analysis of 500 to 650 of the donors, high-throughput TCR beta sequencing was used to judge whether each TCR beta V gene segment behaved as functional or pseudogenic. Donor age, sex, ethnicity and CMV serostatus were compiled alongside the repertoire data. A later genetic analysis took genome-wide SNP genotypes for about three fifths of the roughly 700 donors and used that subset as a discovery cohort. Every discovery cohort repertoire had been produced on one sequencing platform. Both class I and class II loci were covered by HLA typing, at four-digit resolution. Typing coverage differed by locus: A, B, C, DRB1 and DQB1 were typed in roughly 620-630 donors, DQA1 in roughly 510, DPA1 in nearly 610, and DPB1 in 400 to 480. A handful of DR-DQ haplotypes were handled as single units for association and clustering because linkage in the cohort was strong. Across some 400 genotyped donors of the cohort, an average of about 240,000 unique TCR beta nucleotide sequences per donor were sequenced, and approximately 19% of those sequences were non-productive. The paper's findings and limits, for the study overall: In vitro tests confirmed that a few of the cytomegalovirus-associated TCR beta chains recognize cytomegalovirus antigens. HLA typing was unavailable for some donors at each locus, so association tests used only the typed subset. Strong co-occurrence of HLA alleles, especially DR and DQ, made assigning TCR associations to individual alleles difficult. The study gave a list of 150 to 200 TCR beta chains associated with cytomegalovirus. A further reported finding was that TCR beta sequences accurately predicted the HLA-A and HLA-B alleles for most subjects in the first cohort. Presence/absence analyses assumed roughly uniform sequencing depth across donors, an assumption that may not hold. The earlier analysis of 587 of the donors excluded 15 to 20 rarely observed V segments, including chromosome 9 orphons, because counts were too low. CMV serostatus was the only immune exposure information available for the cohort. In a later analysis, HLA-associated TCR beta chains were found to be more clonally expanded and to have lower generation probabilities than equally common non-associated chains. According to a later analysis, most CMV-associated TCR beta chains appeared to be HLA-restricted, and the HLA associations seemed to be driven largely by CMV exposure. In a later analysis, TCR association rates were found to vary across HLA loci, with the most associated TCRs seen for DRB1 alleles and the fewest for HLA-C alleles. In this cohort, only TCR beta chains were sequenced, and detectable features were limited by the absence of alpha or paired-chain data. A later genetic analysis associated a missense DCLRE1C variant with V-gene and J-gene trimming of TCR beta chains, and an independent cohort replicated the association. The classifier was reported to diagnose cytomegalovirus status with high specificity and sensitivity in both the original cohort and the validation cohort. A later genetic analysis reported fewer N-insertions in productive TCRs among donors in an Asian-associated ancestry cluster than the roughly 700-donor mean. Most TCR sequences were seen in very few donors, while some public TCRs were found in many individuals. It was suggested by the authors that the approach could potentially be generalized to other disease states and immunological phenotypes. Some IMGT-functional V segments, including TRBV6-2 and TRBV6-3, could not be distinguished by the 87-base-pair reads and were therefore excluded. Correlated functional status among segregating V segments might reflect linkage disequilibrium, but an unknown experimental factor could not be ruled out. The sequencing pipeline was judged likely to have produced a cluster of highly shared sequence variants as a technical artifact. In an earlier analysis of about 540 of the donors, most TCR beta V segments were observed in productive rearrangements about 87% or about 30% of the time, broadly matching IMGT annotations. Specific HLA alleles were associated with 15,000 to 20,000 TCR beta sequences at a false discovery rate of 0.05 in a later analysis. Several of the top co-occurrence clusters appeared to be linked to parvovirus B19, influenza, CMV and Epstein-Barr virus, according to a later analysis.

The library was obtained by the immunoSEQ multiplex PCR assay. For the multiplex PCR, a mixture combining 60 forward primers for TCR Vbeta segments and 13 reverse primers for TCR Jbeta segments was used. A multiplex PCR assay on genomic DNA amplified the CDR3 region of rearranged TCR beta genes. The amplified TCR beta libraries were sequenced on the Illumina HiSeq System as 87-base-pair reads. In the source study's methods: In a later analysis, about 80 million unique TCR beta chains were counted across the approximately 640 repertoires, and roughly 10 million of these chains were shared by at least two donors. A nearest-neighbor algorithm error-corrected the raw reads and collapsed the reads into unique sequences, merging closely related sequences to remove PCR and sequencing errors. Alignment of CDR3 sequences to IMGT reference sequences was used to assign V, D and J gene segments. For a sequence to be retained, a match of at least six nucleotides to both a V gene segment and a J gene segment was required. Rearrangements were called productive when the CDR3 lacked stop codons and stayed in frame with V and J; all others were non-productive. CDR3 was defined according to IMGT convention as the region running from the second conserved V-encoded cysteine to the conserved J-encoded phenylalanine. In an earlier analysis of more than 550 of the donors, sequences lacking an unambiguous match to a single V gene segment were excluded. In an earlier analysis of 587 of the donors, V segments were called functional above 56.7% productive rearrangements and were called segregating when the between-donor standard deviation exceeded 5%. A statistical classification framework was built for diagnosing cytomegalovirus status from the catalog of TCR beta chain sequences. In a later analysis, TCR nucleotide sequences were compared against IMGT/GENE-DB human TR gene sequences so that V and J genes could be assigned. Using the TCRdist pipeline, a later analysis assigned CDR3 sequences along with most-parsimonious VDJ recombination scenarios. In a later analysis, each TCR beta chain was defined by its CDR3 amino acid sequence together with its V-gene family, and reads without a unique V-gene family were excluded. As a way to deal with suspected cross-contamination and a sequencing artifact, a later analysis dropped roughly 600 nucleotide sequences that were highly shared and had low generation probability. In a later analysis, a clonal expansion index was calculated for each public chain from normalized within-repertoire ranks of inferred template counts. A later analysis computed generation probabilities with a VDJ recombination model fitted to out-of-frame rearrangements, and checked the results against IGoR. Hypergeometric tests were used in a later analysis to score TCR-TCR, TCR-HLA and TCR-CMV co-occurrence, with a repertoire-size bias correction applied to the TCR pairs. A later analysis estimated false discovery rates by permuting HLA or CMV assignments 20 times. A later analysis grouped co-occurring TCRs with DBSCAN, adding TCRdist sequence similarity when clustering within HLA-allele-positive subsets. For co-occurrence clustering, repertoires with fewer than 30,000 or more than 120,000 public chains were excluded, along with roughly 5 repertoires with anomalous nucleotide sharing. TCRdb stores this immuneACCESS table with in-frame sequences only. Part of the clones is absent; in the studies checked, under half of the shortfall reflects unresolved V genes, and no reason is known for the rest. The V and J calls and clone size were taken over from that table, and D and trimming were inferred from the DNA. The table for this sample lists 150,000 to 200,000 clones. The top ten clones comprise roughly 1.9% of the sample.

This chain joins TRBV7-9 to TRBJ2-5, and 7 bases in between align with TRBD1. The clonotype comes from a man aged 25-45 years in good health and CMV-seronegative. Sequenced input: PBMCs. CDR3 sequence: CASSYRGGQETQYF. At the DNA level, the sequence is TGTGCCAGCAGCTACAGGGGCGGACAAGAGACCCAGTACTTC.